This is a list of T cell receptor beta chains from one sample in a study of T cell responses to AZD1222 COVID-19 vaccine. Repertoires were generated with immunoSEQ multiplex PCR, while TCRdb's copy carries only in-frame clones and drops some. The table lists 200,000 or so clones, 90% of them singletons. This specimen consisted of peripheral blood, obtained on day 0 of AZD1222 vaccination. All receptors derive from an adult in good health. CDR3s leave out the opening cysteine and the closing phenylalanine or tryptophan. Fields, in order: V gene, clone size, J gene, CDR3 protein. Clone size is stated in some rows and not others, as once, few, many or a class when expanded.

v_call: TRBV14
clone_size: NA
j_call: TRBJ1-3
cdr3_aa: ASSQVVSGNTIY

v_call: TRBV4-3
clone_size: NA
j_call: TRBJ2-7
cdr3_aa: ASSPTQGSSYEQY

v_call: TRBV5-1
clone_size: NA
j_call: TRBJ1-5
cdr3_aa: ASRPGDSNQPQH

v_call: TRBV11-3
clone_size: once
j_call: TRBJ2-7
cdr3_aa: ASSNGMAEQY

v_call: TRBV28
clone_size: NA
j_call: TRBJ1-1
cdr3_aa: ASSFGGMNTEAF

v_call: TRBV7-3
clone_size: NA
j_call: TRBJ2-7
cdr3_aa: ASSPSPSGSEQY

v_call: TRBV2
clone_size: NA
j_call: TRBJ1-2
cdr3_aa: ASSVAGNYGYT

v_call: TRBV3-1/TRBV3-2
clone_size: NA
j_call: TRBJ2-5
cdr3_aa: ASSQGPSLETQY

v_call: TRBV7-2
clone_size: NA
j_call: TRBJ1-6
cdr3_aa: ASSLGTASGSPLH

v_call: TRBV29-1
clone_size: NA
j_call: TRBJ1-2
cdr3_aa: SVQNSRGGYT

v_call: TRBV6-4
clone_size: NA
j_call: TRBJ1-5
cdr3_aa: ASSERGDNQPQH

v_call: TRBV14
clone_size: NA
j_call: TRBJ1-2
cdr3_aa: ASSQDLGLRYT

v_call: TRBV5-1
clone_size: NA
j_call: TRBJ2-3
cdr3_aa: ASSLGARDTQY

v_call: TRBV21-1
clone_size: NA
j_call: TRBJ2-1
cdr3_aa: ASSIQGGSGDSYNEQF

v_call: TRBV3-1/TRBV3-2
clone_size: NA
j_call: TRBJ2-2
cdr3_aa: ASSLMGVGTSATGELF

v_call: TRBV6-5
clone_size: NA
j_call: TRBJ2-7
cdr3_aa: ASRQPLGNEQY

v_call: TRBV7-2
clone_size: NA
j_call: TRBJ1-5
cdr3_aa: ASSLGGTGVTQPQH

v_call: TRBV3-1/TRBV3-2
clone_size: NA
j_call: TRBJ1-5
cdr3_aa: ASSQQGGYQPQH

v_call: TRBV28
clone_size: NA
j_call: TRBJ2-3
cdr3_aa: ASSSHTRLAGDTQY

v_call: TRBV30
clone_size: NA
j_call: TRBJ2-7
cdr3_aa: AWRRWENEQY